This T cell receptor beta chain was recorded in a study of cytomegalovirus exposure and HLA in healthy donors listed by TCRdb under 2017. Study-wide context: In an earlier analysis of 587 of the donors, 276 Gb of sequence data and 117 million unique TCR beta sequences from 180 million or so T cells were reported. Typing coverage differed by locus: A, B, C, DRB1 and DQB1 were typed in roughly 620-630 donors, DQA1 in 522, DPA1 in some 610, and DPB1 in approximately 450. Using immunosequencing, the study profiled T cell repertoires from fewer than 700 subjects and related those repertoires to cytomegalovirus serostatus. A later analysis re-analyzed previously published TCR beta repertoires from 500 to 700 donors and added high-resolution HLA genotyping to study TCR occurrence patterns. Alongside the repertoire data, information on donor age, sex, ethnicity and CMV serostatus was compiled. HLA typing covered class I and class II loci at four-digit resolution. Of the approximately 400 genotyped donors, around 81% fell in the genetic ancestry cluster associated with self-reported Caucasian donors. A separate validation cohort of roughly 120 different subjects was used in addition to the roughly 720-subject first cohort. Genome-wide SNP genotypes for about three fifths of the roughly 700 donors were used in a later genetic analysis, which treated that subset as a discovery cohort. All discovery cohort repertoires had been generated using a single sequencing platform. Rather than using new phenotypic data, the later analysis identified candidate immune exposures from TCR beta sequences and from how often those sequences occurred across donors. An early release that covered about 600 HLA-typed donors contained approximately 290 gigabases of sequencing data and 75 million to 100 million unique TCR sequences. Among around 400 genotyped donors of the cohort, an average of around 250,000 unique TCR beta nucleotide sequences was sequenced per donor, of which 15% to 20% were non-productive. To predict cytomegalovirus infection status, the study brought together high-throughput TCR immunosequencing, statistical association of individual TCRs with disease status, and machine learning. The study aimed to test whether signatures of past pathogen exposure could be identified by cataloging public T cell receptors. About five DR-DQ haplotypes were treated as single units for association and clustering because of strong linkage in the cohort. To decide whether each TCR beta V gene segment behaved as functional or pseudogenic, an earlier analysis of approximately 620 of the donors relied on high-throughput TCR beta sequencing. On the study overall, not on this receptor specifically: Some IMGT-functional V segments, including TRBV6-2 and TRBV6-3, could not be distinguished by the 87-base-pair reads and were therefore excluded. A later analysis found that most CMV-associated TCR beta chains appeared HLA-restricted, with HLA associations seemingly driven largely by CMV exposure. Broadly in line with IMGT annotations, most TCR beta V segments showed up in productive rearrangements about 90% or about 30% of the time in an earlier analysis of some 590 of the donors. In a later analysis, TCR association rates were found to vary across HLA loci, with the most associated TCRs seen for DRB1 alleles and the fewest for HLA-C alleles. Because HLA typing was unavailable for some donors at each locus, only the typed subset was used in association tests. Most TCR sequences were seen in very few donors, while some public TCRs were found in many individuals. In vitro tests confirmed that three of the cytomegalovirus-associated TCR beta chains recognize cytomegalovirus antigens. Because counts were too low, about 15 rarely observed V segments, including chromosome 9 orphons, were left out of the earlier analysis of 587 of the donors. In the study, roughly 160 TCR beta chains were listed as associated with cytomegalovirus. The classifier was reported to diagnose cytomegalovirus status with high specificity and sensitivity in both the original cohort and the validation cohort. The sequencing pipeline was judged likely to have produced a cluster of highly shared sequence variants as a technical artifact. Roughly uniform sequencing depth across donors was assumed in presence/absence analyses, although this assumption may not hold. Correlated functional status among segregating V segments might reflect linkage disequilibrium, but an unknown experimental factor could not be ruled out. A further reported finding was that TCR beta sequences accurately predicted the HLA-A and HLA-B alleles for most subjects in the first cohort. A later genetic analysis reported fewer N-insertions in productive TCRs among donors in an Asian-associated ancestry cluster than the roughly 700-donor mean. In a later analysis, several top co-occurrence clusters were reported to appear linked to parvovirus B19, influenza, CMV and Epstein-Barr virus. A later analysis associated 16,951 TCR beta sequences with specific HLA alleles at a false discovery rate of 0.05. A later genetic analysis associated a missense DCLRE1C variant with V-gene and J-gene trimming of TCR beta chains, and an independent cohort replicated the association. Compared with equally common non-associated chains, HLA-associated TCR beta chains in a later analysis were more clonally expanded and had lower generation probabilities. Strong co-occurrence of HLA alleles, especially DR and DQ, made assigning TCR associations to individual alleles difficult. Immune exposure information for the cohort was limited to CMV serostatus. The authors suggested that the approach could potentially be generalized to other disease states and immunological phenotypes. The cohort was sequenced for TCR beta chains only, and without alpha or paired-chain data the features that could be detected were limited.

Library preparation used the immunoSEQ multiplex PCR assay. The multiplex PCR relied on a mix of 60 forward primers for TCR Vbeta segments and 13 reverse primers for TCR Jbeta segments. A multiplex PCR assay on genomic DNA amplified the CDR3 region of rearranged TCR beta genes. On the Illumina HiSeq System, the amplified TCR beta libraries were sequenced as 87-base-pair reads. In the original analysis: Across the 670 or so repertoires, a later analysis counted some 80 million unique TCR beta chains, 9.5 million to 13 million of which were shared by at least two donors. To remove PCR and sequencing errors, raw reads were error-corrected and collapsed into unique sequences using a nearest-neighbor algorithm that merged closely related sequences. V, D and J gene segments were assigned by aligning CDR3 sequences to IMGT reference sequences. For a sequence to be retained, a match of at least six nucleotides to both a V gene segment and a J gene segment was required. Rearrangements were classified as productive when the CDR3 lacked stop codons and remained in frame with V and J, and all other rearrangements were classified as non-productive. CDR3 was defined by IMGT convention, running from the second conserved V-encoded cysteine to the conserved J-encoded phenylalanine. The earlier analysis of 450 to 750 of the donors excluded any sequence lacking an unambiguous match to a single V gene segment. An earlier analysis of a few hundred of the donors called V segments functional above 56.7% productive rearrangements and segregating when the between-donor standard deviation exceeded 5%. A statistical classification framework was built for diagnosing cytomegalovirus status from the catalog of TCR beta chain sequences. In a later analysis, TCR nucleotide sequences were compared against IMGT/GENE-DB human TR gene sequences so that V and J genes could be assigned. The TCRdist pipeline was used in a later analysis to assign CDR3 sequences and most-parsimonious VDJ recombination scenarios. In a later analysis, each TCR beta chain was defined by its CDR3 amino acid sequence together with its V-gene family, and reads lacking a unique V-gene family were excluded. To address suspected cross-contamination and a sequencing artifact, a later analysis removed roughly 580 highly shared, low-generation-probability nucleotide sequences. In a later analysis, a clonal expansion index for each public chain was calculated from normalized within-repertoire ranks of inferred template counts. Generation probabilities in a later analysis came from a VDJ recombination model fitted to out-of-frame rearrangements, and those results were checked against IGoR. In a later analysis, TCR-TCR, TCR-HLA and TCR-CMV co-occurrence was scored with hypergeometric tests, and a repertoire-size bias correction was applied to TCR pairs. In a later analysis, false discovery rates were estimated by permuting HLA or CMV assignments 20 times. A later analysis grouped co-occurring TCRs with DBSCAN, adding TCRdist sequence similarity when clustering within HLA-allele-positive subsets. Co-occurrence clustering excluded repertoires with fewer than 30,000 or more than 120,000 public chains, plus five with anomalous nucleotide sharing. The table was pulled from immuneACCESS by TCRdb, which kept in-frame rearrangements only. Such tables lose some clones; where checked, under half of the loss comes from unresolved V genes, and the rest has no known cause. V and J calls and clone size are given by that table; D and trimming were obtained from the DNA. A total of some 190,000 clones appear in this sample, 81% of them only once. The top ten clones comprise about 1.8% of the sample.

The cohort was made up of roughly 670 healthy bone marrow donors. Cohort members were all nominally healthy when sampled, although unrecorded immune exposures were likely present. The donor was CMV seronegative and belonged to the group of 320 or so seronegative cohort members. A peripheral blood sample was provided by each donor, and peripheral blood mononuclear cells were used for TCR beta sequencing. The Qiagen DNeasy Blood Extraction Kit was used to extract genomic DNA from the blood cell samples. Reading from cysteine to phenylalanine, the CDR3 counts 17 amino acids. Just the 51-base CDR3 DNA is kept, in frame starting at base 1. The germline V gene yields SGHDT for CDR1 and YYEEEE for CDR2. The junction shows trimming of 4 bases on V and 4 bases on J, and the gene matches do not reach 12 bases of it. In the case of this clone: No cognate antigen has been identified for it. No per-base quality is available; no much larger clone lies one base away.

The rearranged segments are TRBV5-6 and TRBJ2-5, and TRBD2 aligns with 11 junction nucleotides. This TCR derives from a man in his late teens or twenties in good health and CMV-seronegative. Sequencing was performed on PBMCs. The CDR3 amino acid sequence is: CASSNWILAGERETQYF. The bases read TGTGCCAGCAGCAATTGGATACTAGCGGGAGAGAGAGAGACCCAGTACTTC.